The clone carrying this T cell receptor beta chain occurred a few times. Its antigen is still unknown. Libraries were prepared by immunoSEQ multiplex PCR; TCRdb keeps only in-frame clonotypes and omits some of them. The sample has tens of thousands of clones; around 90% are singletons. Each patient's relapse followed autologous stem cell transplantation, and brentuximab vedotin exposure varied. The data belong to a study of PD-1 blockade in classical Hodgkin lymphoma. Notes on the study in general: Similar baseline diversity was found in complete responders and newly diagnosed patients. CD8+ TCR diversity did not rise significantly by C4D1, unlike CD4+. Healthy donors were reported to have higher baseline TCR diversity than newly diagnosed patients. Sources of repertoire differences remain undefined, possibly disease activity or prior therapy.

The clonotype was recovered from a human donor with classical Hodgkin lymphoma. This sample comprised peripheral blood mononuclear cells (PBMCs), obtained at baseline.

The CDR3 protein is CASSYLQGGTEAFF. As DNA, the CDR3 is TGTGCCAGCAGTTACTTGCAGGGAGGAACTGAAGCTTTCTTT. The chain combines TRBV6-5 with TRBJ1-1; possibly TRBD1 for D (5 bases). V dropped 1 base and J dropped 5 bases, with 11 bases sitting between them. Germline V gives CDR1 MNHEY, CDR2 SVGAGI. CDR3 length: 14 amino acids.